This is a list of T cell receptor beta chains from one sample in a study of T cells in Graves' hyperthyroidism and ophthalmopathy. TCRdb re-derived calls from the multiplex PCR reads in MiXCR, one entry per CDR3 protein. The sample records around 440,000 distinct CDR3 sequences, 15% to 19% being singletons. Sequencing was performed on blood. Source of these receptors: a woman between 18 and 29 years old with Graves' hyperthyroidism. Each CDR3 is given with its conserved first and last residue. Fields, in order: CDR3 protein, CDR3 DNA, D gene, V gene, clone size, J gene. A D gene is named only where the DNA matches it firmly. The size field is filled for only some rows; it gives once, few, many or a size class.

CASSLVWRDSYNEQFF TGTGCCAGCAGCTTAGTCTGGCGGGACTCCTACAATGAGCAGTTCTTC NA TRBV7-8 NA TRBJ2-1
CASSQGPSGGGAQETQYF TGTGCCAGCAGCCAAGGACCCTCTGGCGGGGGGGCCCAAGAGACCCAGTACTTC TRBD2 TRBV3-1 few TRBJ2-5
CASSIDRGTGELFF TGTGCCAGTAGTATCGACAGGGGTACCGGGGAGCTGTTTTTT TRBD1 TRBV19 few TRBJ2-2
CASSGRTGGFGGTQYF TGCGCCAGCAGCGGACGGACAGGGGGCTTTGGGGGTACGCAGTATTTT TRBD1 TRBV5-1 many TRBJ2-3
CASSYPLRRGYTF TGTGCCAGCAGTTACCCCCTTCGGAGAGGCTACACCTTC NA TRBV6-2/TRBV6-3 many TRBJ1-2
CASRQGASYNEQFF TGTGCCAGCAGGCAGGGGGCTTCCTACAATGAGCAGTTCTTC TRBD1 TRBV27 many TRBJ2-1
CASTRETVSYNEQFF TGTGCCAGCACGCGGGAGACAGTCTCCTACAATGAGCAGTTCTTC TRBD2 TRBV6-1 NA TRBJ2-1
CASSYNRVGDSPLHF TGTGCCAGCAGTTACAACAGGGTTGGGGATTCACCCCTCCACTTT NA TRBV2 many TRBJ1-6
CASRTTGRTGELFF TGTGCCAGCAGAACGACAGGGCGCACCGGGGAGCTGTTTTTT TRBD1 TRBV3-1 NA TRBJ2-2
CATSDPGTGGAYEKLFF TGTGCCACCAGTGACCCCGGGACAGGGGGCGCGTATGAAAAACTGTTTTTT TRBD1 TRBV24-1 few TRBJ1-4
CASRETGGTGELFF TGTGCCAGCAGAGAAACGGGTGGAACCGGGGAGCTGTTTTTT NA TRBV12-3/TRBV12-4 NA TRBJ2-2
CASSQDGTRGTDTQYF TGTGCCAGCAGCCAAGATGGGACTAGAGGCACAGATACGCAGTATTTT TRBD2 TRBV3-1 NA TRBJ2-3
CASSPSGDGSPLHF TGTGCCAGCAGCCCCTCGGGGGACGGTTCACCCCTCCACTTT NA TRBV5-8 few TRBJ1-6
CSAKPIPGQINEKLFF TGCAGTGCTAAACCAATACCGGGACAGATAAATGAAAAACTGTTTTTT TRBD1 TRBV20-1 few TRBJ1-4
CASSYSSTIETQYF TGTGCCAGCAGTTACTCGTCGACGATCGAGACCCAGTACTTC NA TRBV6-5 few TRBJ2-5
CSAREIGGGNQPQHF TGCAGTGCTAGAGAGATTGGGGGTGGCAATCAGCCCCAGCATTTT NA TRBV20-1 few TRBJ1-5
CASSQGLATSYEQYF TGTGCCAGCAGCCAGGGACTAGCGACCTCCTACGAGCAGTACTTC TRBD2 TRBV4-2 few TRBJ2-7
CASSFGQGLMNTEAFF TGCGCCAGCAGCTTTGGACAGGGTCTCATGAACACTGAAGCTTTCTTT TRBD1 TRBV5-1 many TRBJ1-1
CASSQTGTGLMGTDTQYF TGTGCCAGCTCACAAACCGGGACTGGCCTCATGGGCACAGATACGCAGTATTTT NA TRBV18 few TRBJ2-3
CASSAHRGSLNTEAFF TGTGCCAGCAGCGCCCATCGCGGGAGCCTGAACACTGAAGCTTTCTTT NA TRBV9 many TRBJ1-1
CASSLLAGGPRDTQYF TGTGCCAGCAGTTTACTGGCGGGAGGGCCAAGAGATACGCAGTATTTT TRBD2 TRBV28 few TRBJ2-3
CASGSYLVAGVADTQYF TGTGCCAGTGGGTCATATTTAGTAGCGGGAGTGGCAGATACGCAGTATTTT TRBD2 TRBV6-1 NA TRBJ2-3
CASSHSPPLF TGTGCCAGCAGCCACTCCCCTCCCCTCTTT NA TRBV7-9 many TRBJ1-1
CASSNHNIPGVSPLHF TGTGCCAGCAGCAACCACAACATCCCGGGTGTTTCACCCCTCCACTTT NA TRBV11-2 many TRBJ1-6
CSAIDEGQAYNEQFF TGCAGTGCTATAGACGAGGGGCAGGCCTACAATGAGCAGTTCTTC NA TRBV20-1 many TRBJ2-1
CASRNRGGGTGELFF TGTGCCAGCCGAAATCGAGGGGGAGGGACCGGGGAGCTGTTTTTT NA TRBV7-8 many TRBJ2-2
CSASKVEQFF TGCAGTGCCTCCAAGGTGGAGCAGTTCTTC NA TRBV20-1 many TRBJ2-1